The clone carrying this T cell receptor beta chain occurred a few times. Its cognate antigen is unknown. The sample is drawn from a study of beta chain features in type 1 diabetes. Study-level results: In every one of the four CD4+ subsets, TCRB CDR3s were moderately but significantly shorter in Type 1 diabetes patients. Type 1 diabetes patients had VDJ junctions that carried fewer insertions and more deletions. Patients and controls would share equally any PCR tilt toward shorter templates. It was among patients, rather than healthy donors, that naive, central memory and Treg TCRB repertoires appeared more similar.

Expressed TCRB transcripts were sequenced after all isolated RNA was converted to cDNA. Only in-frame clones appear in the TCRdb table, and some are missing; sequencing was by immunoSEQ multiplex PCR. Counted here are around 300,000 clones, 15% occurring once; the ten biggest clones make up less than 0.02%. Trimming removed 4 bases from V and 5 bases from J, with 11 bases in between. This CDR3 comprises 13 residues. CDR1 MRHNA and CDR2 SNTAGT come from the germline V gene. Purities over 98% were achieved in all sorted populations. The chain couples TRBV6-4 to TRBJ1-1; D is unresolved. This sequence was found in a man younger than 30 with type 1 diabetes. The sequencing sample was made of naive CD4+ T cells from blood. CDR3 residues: CASSVEGGTEAFF. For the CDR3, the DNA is TGTGCCAGCAGTGTAGAGGGAGGAACTGAAGCTTTCTTT.